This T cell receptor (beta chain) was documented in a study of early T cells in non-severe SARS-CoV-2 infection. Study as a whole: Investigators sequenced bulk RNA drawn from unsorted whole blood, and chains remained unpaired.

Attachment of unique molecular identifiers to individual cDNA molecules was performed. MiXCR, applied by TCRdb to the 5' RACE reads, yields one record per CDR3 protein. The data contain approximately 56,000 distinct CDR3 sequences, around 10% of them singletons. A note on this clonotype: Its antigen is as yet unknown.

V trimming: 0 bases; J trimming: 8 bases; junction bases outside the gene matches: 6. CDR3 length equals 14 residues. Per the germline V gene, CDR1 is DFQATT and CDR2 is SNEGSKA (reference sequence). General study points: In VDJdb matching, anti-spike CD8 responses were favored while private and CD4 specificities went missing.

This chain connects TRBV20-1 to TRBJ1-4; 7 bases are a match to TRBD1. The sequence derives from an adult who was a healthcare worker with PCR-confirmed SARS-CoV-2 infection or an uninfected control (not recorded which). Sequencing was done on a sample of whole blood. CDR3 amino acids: CSARDPGGEEKLFF. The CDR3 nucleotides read TGCAGTGCTAGAGATCCAGGGGGGGAAGAAAAACTGTTTTTT.